The 21 T cell receptor beta chains reported below all come from one sample, sequenced in a study of shared clonotypes between healthy human individuals. Assay used: immunoSEQ multiplex PCR; TCRdb lists only in-frame clones, some missing. Among approximately 1.5 million clones listed, roughly 98.5% were seen once. The sequencing input was naive CD4+ T cells sorted from blood. As to subset: CD45RA+ positively selected. The origin of the receptors is a man aged 25 to 45 in good health.

V gene TRBV18 combines with J gene TRBJ2-7; 9 positions match TRBD1. CDR3 length: 15 amino acids. Trimming removed 6 bases from V and 4 bases from J; junction bases left unmatched: 10. Germline V gives CDR1 KGHSH, CDR2 LQKENI. The CDR3 nucleotides are TGTGCCAGCTCCCTACAATCCGGGACAGGGTACGAGCAGTACTTC. This codes for CASSLQSGTGYEQYF. Combining the CDR3 with reference TRBV18 and TRBJ2-7 gives the whole variable domain NAGVMQNPRHLVRRRGQEARLRCSPMKGHSHVYWYRQLPEEGLKFMVYLQKENIIDESGMPKERFSAEFPKEGPSILRIQQVVRGDSAAYFCASSLQSGTGYEQYFGPGTRLTVT.

This rearrangement joins TRBV4-2 to TRBJ1-5, with D uncertain. Per germline, CDR1 LGHNA and CDR2 YNFKEQ. Trimming pared 0 bases from V and 6 bases from J, leaving 12 bases between. CDR3 length: 15 amino acids. Here the CDR3 DNA reads TGTGCCAGCAGCCAAGAAGGGATACTCTCTCAGCCCCAGCATTTT. Amino acids: CASSQEGILSQPQHF.

The rearrangement uses TRBV2 and TRBJ2-1; TRBD2 aligns across 13 bases. The CDR3 covers 15 residues. J lost 6 bases, V lost 1 base, and 0 bases had no gene match. Per the germline V gene, CDR1 is SNHLY and CDR2 is FYNNEI. In DNA, the CDR3 is TGTGCCAGCAGTGAAGGGACTAGCGGGAGCAATGAGCAGTTCTTC. Translation: CASSEGTSGSNEQFF.

The CDR3 nucleotides read TGTGCCAGCAGCCTGGGACAGGGGGCAATCACCGGGGAGCTGTTTTTT. This sequence encodes CASSLGQGAITGELFF. The chain uses TRBV11-1 and TRBJ2-2; 12 bases agree with TRBD1. CDR1 and CDR2 from the germline V gene are SGHAT and FQDESV (reference sequence). The ends lost 5 bases at V and 4 bases at J; junction bases unmatched: 5. This CDR3 region has 16 residues.

V gene TRBV6-5 combines with J gene TRBJ2-7, with unresolved D. CDR3 length equals 14 residues. Germline V gives CDR1 MNHEY, CDR2 SVGAGI. Trimming left V 6 bases short and J 4 bases short, with 16 bases between. The CDR3, as DNA: TGTGCCAGCAGCCCGGGCACACCACCGTACGAGCAGTACTTC. This codes for CASSPGTPPYEQYF.

The V call is TRBV5-1, the J call TRBJ2-3; 10 bases fit TRBD2. The length of the CDR3 is 16 residues. The germline V gene has CDR1 SGHRS and CDR2 YFSETQ. With 6 bases clipped from V and 5 bases from J, the junction kept 12 bases outside the gene matches. CDR3 sequence: CASTEPSGSGVDTQYF. The CDR3, as DNA: TGCGCCAGCACGGAACCTAGCGGGAGTGGTGTAGATACGCAGTATTTT.

The chain is built from TRBV5-1 and TRBJ1-1; D is ambiguous. The V end lost 1 base, the J end lost 1 base, and 8 bases lay between the germline ends. In germline, CDR1 is SGHRS, CDR2 YFSETQ. CDR3 length: 14 residues. DNA for the CDR3: TGCGCCAGCAGCTTGTTCCTGACGAACACTGAAGCTTTCTTT. It encodes CASSLFLTNTEAFF. Combining the CDR3 with reference TRBV5-1 and TRBJ1-1 gives the whole variable domain KAGVTQTPRYLIKTRGQQVTLSCSPISGHRSVSWYQQTPGQGLQFLFEYFSETQRNKGNFPGRFSGRQFSNSRSEMNVSTLELGDSALYLCASSLFLTNTEAFFGQGTRLTVV.

The rearrangement uses TRBV28 and TRBJ2-7; D is perhaps TRBD1 (5 bases). Germline assignment: CDR1 MDHEN and CDR2 SYDVKM. V was shortened by 3 bases and J by 10 bases, with 13 bases between the two germline ends. The CDR3 extends over 12 amino acids. DNA of the CDR3: TGTGCCAGCAGTTTCCAACGACAGTCACAGTACTTC. This translates into CASSFQRQSQYF.

On this clone: Other DNA sequences in the same sample also yield this CDR3. The chain uses TRBV18 and TRBJ2-7; D is possibly TRBD1 (6 bases). CDR1 is KGHSH, CDR2 LQKENI, per germline. V was cut by 3 bases and J by 2 bases, with 8 bases left in between. The CDR3 length is 13 residues. Here the CDR3 DNA reads TGTGCCAGCTCACCCGACAGGACCTACGAGCAGTACTTC. Its protein product is CASSPDRTYEQYF. The variable domain in full, completed from reference TRBV18 and TRBJ2-7, reads NAGVMQNPRHLVRRRGQEARLRCSPMKGHSHVYWYRQLPEEGLKFMVYLQKENIIDESGMPKERFSAEFPKEGPSILRIQQVVRGDSAAYFCASSPDRTYEQYFGPGTRLTVT.

This chain uses TRBV6-5 with TRBJ2-7; TRBD1 agrees at 9 bases. This CDR3 region has 14 residues. Germline V gene lookup returns CDR1 MNHEY and CDR2 SVGAGI. The V gene end was trimmed by 2 bases and the J gene end by 5 bases; junction bases not matched to a gene: 4. The CDR3 nucleotides are TGTGCCAGCAGTTACAGGGACAGGGTCCACGAGCAGTACTTC. It is translated as CASSYRDRVHEQYF.

V and J are TRBV9 and TRBJ2-3; weak D call: TRBD2 (9 bases). Germline CDR1 SGDLS, CDR2 YYNGEE. The CDR3 length is 19 residues. V was trimmed by 2 bases and J by 4 bases, leaving 26 bases between them. The CDR3 DNA sequence: TGTGCCAGCAGCGTGGACAGGGTGGCGGGAGGGCCCGGCGCAGATACGCAGTATTTT. It encodes CASSVDRVAGGPGADTQYF.

The gene calls are TRBV10-1 and TRBJ2-3; D is ambiguous. The V end was cut by 8 bases, the J end by 6 bases, with 9 bases between. The CDR3 is 11 amino acids. Germline V CDR1 and CDR2: WNHNN, SYGVQD (reference sequence). This chain's CDR3 is CASSQMDTQYF. In nucleotides, the CDR3 is TGCGCCAGCTCTCAAATGGATACGCAGTATTTT.

This clone was seen just once. The chain links TRBV5-4 to TRBJ2-6; D might be TRBD1 or TRBD2, each matching 5 bases. The germline V gene encodes CDR1 SGHNT and CDR2 YYREEE (reference sequence). The CDR3 runs 18 residues. V was clipped by 3 bases and J by 12 bases, with 28 bases between them. Written as DNA, the CDR3 is TGTGCCAGCAGCTCGCCCGGGACGGAAGTCTCTTTAAGGAGCGTCCTGACTTTC. This gives the protein CASSSPGTEVSLRSVLTF.

The chain's CDR3 is CASSLDQTYNEQFF. The CDR3 DNA is TGTGCCAGCAGCTTAGATCAGACTTACAATGAGCAGTTCTTC. The chain has TRBV11-2 and TRBJ2-1; D ambiguous. This CDR3 comprises 14 residues. The germline CDR1 and CDR2 sequences are SGHAT and FQNNGV. Between the trimmed V and J ends, which lost 0 bases and 4 bases, there was a span of 7 bases.

This chain links TRBV11-2 with TRBJ2-2, with 8 bases aligning to TRBD2. V was clipped by 3 bases and J by 7 bases; unmatched bases: 13. CDR3 length: 17 amino acids. In germline, CDR1 is SGHAT, CDR2 FQNNGV. The CDR3 protein is CASSFPRVGRASGELFF. In nucleotides, the CDR3 is TGTGCCAGCAGCTTCCCCCGGGTCGGGAGGGCTAGCGGGGAGCTGTTTTTT.

The chain employs TRBV10-1 and TRBJ1-1; no clear D gene. The CDR3 is made up of 13 amino acids. Trimming left V 3 bases short and J 6 bases short, with 11 bases between. The germline V gene has CDR1 WNHNN and CDR2 SYGVQD (reference sequence). Here the CDR3 reads CASSERMDSEAFF. The CDR3 DNA follows: TGCGCCAGCAGTGAACGAATGGACTCTGAAGCTTTCTTT.

The chain employs TRBV11-2 and TRBJ2-2; 7 positions match TRBD2. The CDR3 contains 14 residues. CDR1 is SGHAT, CDR2 FQNNGV, per germline. Trimming cost V 3 bases and J 4 bases; bases outside gene matches: 2. CDR3 protein: CASSFSGSTGELFF. CDR3 sequence (DNA): TGTGCCAGCAGCTTTAGCGGGTCCACCGGGGAGCTGTTTTTT.

The table lists this clone with a count of one. This sequence joins TRBV7-9 and TRBJ1-1; perhaps TRBD1 as D (5 bases). V dropped 5 bases and J dropped 1 base, with 14 bases sitting between them. This CDR3 comprises 15 residues. Per germline, CDR1 SEHNR and CDR2 FQNEAQ (reference sequence). CDR3 coding DNA: TGTGCCAGCAGCCCACCGGGACGGACGAACACTGAAGCTTTCTTT. This sequence encodes CASSPPGRTNTEAFF.

The gene calls are TRBV7-2 and TRBJ2-7; D gene uncertain. This CDR3 is 12 amino acids long. Trimming shortened V by 5 bases and J by 9 bases, and 14 bases separated the two germline ends. Germline V gene data show CDR1 as SGHTA and CDR2 as FQGNSA. The CDR3 DNA reads as TGTGCCAGCAGCGTCTCTGCTACGGGGCAGTACTTC. This sequence encodes CASSVSATGQYF.

The rearrangement joins TRBV25-1 to TRBJ2-5; TRBD2 is a possible D gene (5 bases). CDR3 size: 13 residues. The germline V and J ends were trimmed by 10 bases and 4 bases, with 16 bases remaining between them. The germline V gene has CDR1 MGHDK and CDR2 SYGVNS. Written as DNA, the CDR3 is TGTGCCATCAACGCCGGGAAAAGAGAGACCCAGTACTTC. Translating it yields CAINAGKRETQYF.

The J gene is TRBJ1-2, the V gene TRBV5-6; D gene uncertain. Trimming removed 4 bases from V and 2 bases from J, with 9 bases in between. The CDR3 loop spans 13 amino acids. The V gene's germline CDR1 is SGHDT and CDR2 YYEEEE. This CDR3 reads CASSPGGNYGYTF. The DNA of the CDR3 is TGTGCCAGCAGCCCAGGCGGCAACTATGGCTACACCTTC.